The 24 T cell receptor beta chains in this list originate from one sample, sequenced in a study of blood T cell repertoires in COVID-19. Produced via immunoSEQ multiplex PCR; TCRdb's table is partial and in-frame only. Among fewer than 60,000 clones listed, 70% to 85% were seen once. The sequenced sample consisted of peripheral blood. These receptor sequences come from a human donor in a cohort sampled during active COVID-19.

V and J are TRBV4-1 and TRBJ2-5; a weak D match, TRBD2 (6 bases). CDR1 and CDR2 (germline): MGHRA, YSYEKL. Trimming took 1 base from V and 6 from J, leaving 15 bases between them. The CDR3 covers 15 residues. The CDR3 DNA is TGCGCCAGCAGCCAAGCCGCGACTAGTCCGAAGACCCAGTACTTC. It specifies CASSQAATSPKTQYF.

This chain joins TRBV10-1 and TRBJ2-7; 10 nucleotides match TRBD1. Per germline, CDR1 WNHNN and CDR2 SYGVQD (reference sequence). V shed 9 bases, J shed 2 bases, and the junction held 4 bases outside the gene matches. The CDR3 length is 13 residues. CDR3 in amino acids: CASTGTGAYEQYF. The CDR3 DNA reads TGCGCCAGTACTGGGACAGGGGCCTACGAGCAGTACTTC.

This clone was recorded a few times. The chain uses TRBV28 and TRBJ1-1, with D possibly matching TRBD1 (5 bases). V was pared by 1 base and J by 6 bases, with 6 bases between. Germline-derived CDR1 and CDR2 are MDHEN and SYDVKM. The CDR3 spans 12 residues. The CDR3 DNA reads TGTGCCAGCAGTTTATTGACAGCTGAAGCTTTCTTT. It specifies CASSLLTAEAFF.

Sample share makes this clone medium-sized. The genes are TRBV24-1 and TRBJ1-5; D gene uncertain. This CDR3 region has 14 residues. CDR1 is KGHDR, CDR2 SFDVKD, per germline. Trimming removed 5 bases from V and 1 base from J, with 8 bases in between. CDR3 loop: CATSGWASNQPQHF. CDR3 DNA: TGTGCCACCAGTGGATGGGCGAGCAATCAGCCCCAGCATTTT.

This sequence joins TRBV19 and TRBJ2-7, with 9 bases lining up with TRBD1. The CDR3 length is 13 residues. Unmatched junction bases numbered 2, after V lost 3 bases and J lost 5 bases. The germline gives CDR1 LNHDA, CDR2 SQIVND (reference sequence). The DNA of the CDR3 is TGTGCCAGTAGTATTGGACAGGGGAACGAGCAGTACTTC. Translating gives CASSIGQGNEQYF.

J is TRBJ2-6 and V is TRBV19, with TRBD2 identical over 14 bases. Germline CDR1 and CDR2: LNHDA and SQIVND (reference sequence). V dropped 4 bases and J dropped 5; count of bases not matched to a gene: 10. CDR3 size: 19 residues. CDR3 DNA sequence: TGTGCCAGTAGTACCGGGACTAGCGGGAGACCCCCCTGGGCCAACGTCCTGACTTTC. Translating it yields CASSTGTSGRPPWANVLTF. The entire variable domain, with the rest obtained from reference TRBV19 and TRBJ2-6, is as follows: DGGITQSPKYLFRKEGQNVTLSCEQNLNHDAMYWYRQDPGQGLRLIYYSQIVNDFQKGDIAEGYSVSREKKESFPLTVTSAQKNPTAFYLCASSTGTSGRPPWANVLTFGAGSRLTVL.

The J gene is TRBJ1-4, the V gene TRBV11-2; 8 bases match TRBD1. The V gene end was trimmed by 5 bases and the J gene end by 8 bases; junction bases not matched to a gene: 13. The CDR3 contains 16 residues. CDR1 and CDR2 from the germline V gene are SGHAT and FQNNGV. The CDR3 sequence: CASSLVQGATREKLFF. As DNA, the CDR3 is TGTGCCAGCAGCCTCGTCCAGGGGGCGACTCGAGAAAAACTGTTTTTT.

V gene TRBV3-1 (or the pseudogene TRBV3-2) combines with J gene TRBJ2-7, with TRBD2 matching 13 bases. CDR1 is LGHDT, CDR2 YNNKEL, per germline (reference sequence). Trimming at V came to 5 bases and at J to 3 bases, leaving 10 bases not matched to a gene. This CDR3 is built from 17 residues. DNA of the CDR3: TGTGCCAGCAGCGATACCCCACTAGCGGGAGGGGGCTACGAGCAGTACTTC. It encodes CASSDTPLAGGGYEQYF.

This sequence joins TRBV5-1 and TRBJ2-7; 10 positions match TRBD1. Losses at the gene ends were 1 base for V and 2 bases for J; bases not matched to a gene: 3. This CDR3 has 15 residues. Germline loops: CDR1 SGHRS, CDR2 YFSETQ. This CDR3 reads CASSLNGQGAYEQYF. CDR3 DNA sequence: TGCGCCAGCAGCTTGAACGGACAGGGGGCCTACGAGCAGTACTTC.

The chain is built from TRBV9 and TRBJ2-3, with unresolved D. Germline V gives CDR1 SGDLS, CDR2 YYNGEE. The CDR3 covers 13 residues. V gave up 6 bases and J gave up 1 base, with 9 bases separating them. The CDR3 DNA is TGTGCCAGCACCAGACTCGGCACAGATACGCAGTATTTT. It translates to CASTRLGTDTQYF.

CDR3 amino acids: CAIKIRQSETQYF. DNA of the CDR3: TGTGCCATCAAGATCAGACAGTCGGAGACCCAGTACTTC. The chain is built from TRBV10-3 and TRBJ2-5; weak D call: TRBD1 (5 bases). Trimming took 7 bases from V and 5 from J, leaving 14 bases between them. The CDR3 runs to 13 residues. CDR1 is ENHRY, CDR2 SYGVKD, per germline.

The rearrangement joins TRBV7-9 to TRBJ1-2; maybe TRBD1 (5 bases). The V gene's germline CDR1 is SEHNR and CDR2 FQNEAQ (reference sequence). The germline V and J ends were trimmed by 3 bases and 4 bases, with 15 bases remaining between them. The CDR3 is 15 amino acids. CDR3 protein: CASSFQGGTPYGYTF. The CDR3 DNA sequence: TGTGCCAGCAGCTTCCAGGGAGGAACCCCCTATGGCTACACCTTC.

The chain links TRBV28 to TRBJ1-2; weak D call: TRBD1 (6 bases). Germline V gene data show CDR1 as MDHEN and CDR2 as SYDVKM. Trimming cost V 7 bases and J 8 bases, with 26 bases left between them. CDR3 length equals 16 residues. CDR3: CASTPHPDQDRWGYTF. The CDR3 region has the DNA TGTGCCAGCACCCCACACCCCGATCAGGACAGATGGGGCTACACCTTC.

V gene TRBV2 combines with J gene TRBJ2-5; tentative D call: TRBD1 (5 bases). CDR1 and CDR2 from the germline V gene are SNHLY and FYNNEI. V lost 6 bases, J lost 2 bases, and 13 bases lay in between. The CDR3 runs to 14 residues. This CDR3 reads CASSLQGPQETQYF. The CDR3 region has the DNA TGTGCCAGCAGCCTTCAGGGCCCTCAAGAGACCCAGTACTTC.

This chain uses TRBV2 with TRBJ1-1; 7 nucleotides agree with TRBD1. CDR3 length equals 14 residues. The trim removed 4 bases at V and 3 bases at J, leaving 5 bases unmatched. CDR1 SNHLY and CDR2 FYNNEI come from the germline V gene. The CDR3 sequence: CASSAMTGYTEAFF. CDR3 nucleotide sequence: TGTGCCAGCAGTGCCATGACAGGGTACACTGAAGCTTTCTTT.

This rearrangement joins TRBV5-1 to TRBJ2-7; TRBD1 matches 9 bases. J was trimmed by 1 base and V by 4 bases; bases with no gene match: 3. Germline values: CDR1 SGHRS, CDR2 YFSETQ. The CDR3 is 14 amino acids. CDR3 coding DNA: TGCGCCAGCAGCGCCGGGACAGGGTCCTACGAGCAGTACTTC. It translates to CASSAGTGSYEQYF.

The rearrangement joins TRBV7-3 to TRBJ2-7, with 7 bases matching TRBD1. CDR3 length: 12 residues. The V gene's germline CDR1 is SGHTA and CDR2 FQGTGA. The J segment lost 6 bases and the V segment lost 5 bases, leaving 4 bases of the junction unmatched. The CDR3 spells CASSTGVGEQYF. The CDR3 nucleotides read TGTGCCAGCAGCACAGGGGTAGGCGAGCAGTACTTC. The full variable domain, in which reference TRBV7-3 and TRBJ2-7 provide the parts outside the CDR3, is GAGVSQTPSNKVTEKGKYVELRCDPISGHTALYWYRQSLGQGPEFLIYFQGTGAADDSGLPNDRFFAVRPEGSVSTLKIQRTERGDSAVYLCASSTGVGEQYFGPGTRLTVT.

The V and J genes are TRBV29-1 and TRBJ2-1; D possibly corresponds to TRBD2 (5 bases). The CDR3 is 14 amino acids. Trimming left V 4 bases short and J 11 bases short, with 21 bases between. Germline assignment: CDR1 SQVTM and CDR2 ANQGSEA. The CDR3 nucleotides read TGCAGCGTTGCCGCTTCGGTGGGTCCGGGGAAGCAGTTCTTC. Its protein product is CSVAASVGPGKQFF.

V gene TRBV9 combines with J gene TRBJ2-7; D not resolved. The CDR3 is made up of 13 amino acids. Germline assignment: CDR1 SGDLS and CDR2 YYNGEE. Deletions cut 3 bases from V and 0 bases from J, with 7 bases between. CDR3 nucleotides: TGTGCCAGCAGCGATGCCAGCTCCTACGAGCAGTACTTC. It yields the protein CASSDASSYEQYF.

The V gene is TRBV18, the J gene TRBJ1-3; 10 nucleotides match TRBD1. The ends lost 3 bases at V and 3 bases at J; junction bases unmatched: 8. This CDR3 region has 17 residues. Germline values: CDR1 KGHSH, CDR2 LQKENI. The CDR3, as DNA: TGTGCCAGCTCACCGTCGGGACAGGGGCGGAGTGGAAACACCATATATTTT. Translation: CASSPSGQGRSGNTIYF.

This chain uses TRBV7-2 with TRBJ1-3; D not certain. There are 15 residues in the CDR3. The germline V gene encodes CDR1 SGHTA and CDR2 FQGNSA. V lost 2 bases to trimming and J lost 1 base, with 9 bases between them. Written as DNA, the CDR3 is TGTGCCAGCAGCTTATCGGTTGCTTCTGGAAACACCATATATTTT. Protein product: CASSLSVASGNTIYF.

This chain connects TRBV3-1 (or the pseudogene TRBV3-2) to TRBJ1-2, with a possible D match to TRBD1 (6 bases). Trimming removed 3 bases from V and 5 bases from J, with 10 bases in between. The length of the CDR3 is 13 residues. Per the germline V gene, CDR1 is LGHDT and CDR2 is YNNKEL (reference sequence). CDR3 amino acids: CASSHRDIYGYTF. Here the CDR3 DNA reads TGTGCCAGCAGCCATCGGGACATTTATGGCTACACCTTC.

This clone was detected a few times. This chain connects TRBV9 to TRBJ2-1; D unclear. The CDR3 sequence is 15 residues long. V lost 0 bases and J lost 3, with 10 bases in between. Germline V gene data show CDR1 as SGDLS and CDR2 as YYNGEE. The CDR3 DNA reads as TGTGCCAGCAGCGTAGGGGCAGAACTCTACAATGAGCAGTTCTTC. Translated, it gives CASSVGAELYNEQFF.

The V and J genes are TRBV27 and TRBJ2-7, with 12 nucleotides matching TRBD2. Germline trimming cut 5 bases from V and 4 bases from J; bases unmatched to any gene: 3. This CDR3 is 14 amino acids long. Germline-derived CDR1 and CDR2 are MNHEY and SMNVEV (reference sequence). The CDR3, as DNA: TGTGCCAGCAGTCAACTAGCGGGAGGTTACGAGCAGTACTTC. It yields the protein CASSQLAGGYEQYF.